Presented here are 10 T cell receptor beta chains from one specimen sequenced in a study of tumor and adjacent non-tumor tissue in lung cancer. A modified ARM-PCR protocol with three rounds of nested PCR amplified TCRbeta. TCRdb re-called the multiplex PCR reads through MiXCR, storing one row per CDR3 protein. The profile covers about 100,000 distinct CDR3 sequences, with roughly 60% appearing a single time and around a fifth taken by the ten largest. This sample's RNA came from whole unsorted tissue. The normal lung tissue was taken more than 3 cm from the tumor edge. The material sequenced was distant non-tumor lung tissue. The source is a man aged 30 to 39 with non-small cell lung cancer.

Comments on this clonotype: A clone one base away is much larger, so this may be a read error. This is likely a read error, given that the CDR3 carries no conserved phenylalanine or tryptophan at its end. The chain employs TRBV13 and TRBJ2-2; 7 bases are shared with TRBD1. Trimming took 4 bases from V and 0 from J; bases not matched to a gene: 5. Germline V gene data show CDR1 as PRHDT and CDR2 as FYEKMQ (reference sequence). The CDR3 has 16 residues. CDR3 nucleotides: TGTGCCAGCAGCTCAGGACAGGTATCGAACACCGGGGAGCTGTTTTAT. Translating it yields CASSSGQVSNTGELFY.

V is TRBV11-2 and J is TRBJ2-3; unclear D gene. The CDR3 totals 15 residues. The V end was cut by 5 bases, the J end by 0 bases, with 12 bases between. Germline lookup yields CDR1 SGHAT and CDR2 FQNNGV. The CDR3 protein is CASSPHGRSTDTQYF. CDR3 in DNA: TGTGCCAGCAGCCCACATGGTCGGAGCACAGATACGCAGTATTTT.

This clonotype occurred once. V and J are TRBV20-1 and TRBJ2-1; 10 positions match TRBD2. Germline-derived CDR1 and CDR2 are DFQATT and SNEGSKA (reference sequence). CDR3 length: 15 amino acids. CDR3 region: CNALSGGGVRNEQFF. CDR3 sequence (DNA): TGCAATGCATTGAGCGGGGGGGGAGTAAGGAATGAGCAGTTCTTC.

Points on this clonotype: The CDR3 does not close with the conserved phenylalanine or tryptophan, likely indicating a read error. The CDR3 nucleotides read TGTGCCAGCAGTTTAGGGCTCTACGAGCAGTACCTC. The encoded protein is CASSLGLYEQYL. The chain uses TRBV11-2 and TRBJ2-7, with no clear D. The germline gives CDR1 SGHAT, CDR2 FQNNGV. The CDR3 has 12 residues.

As regards this clonotype: Germline and junction disagree at one end, which may indicate a read error. V usage is TRBV10-3 and J usage is TRBJ2-2; no clear D. CDR1 and CDR2 from the germline V gene are ENHRY and SYGVKD. The CDR3 totals 14 residues. The CDR3 here is CVISEQPTTGELFF. CDR3 DNA sequence: TGTGTCATCAGTGAACAACCTACCACCGGGGAGCTGTTTTTT.

The rearrangement links TRBV6-1 to TRBJ1-1; D not certain. The CDR3 extends over 15 amino acids. Trimming pared 3 bases from V and 5 bases from J, leaving 16 bases between. CDR1 and CDR2 from the germline V gene are MNHNS and SASEGT. The CDR3 here is CASSEVPNLGTEAFF. The DNA for the CDR3 is TGTGCCAGCAGTGAGGTACCGAATCTTGGGACTGAAGCTTTCTTT.

J is TRBJ1-6 and V is TRBV12-3 or TRBV12-4; the D gene is possibly TRBD1 (5 bases). The ends were cut back, 2 bases at V and 7 bases at J, with 12 bases in the middle. This CDR3 region has 15 residues. The CDR3, as DNA: TGTGCCAGCAGTTTATTAGGGGAGTGGAATTCACCCCTCCACTTT. It is translated as CASSLLGEWNSPLHF.

This clonotype was recorded at least ten times. The rearrangement joins TRBV5-6 to TRBJ1-2; D unresolved. The CDR3 consists of 13 residues. Germline assignment: CDR1 SGHDT and CDR2 YYEEEE. V was pared by 0 bases and J by 7 bases, with 10 bases between. CDR3 bases: TGTGCCAGCAGCTTGGGGCAAGTGGTTGGCTACACCTTC. Translation gives CASSLGQVVGYTF.

Of note for this clonotype: This is likely a read error, given that the CDR3 carries no conserved phenylalanine or tryptophan at its end. The chain couples TRBV20-1 to TRBJ2-3; D perhaps matches TRBD2 (6 bases). There are 15 residues in the CDR3. V lost 4 bases to trimming and J lost 2 bases, with 16 bases between them. Germline CDR1 DFQATT, CDR2 SNEGSKA (reference sequence). The CDR3 DNA is TGCAGTGCTAAAGAGGGAGGCGGTCCCACAGATACGCAGTATTTG. As protein: CSAKEGGGPTDTQYL.

The rearrangement joins TRBV20-1 to TRBJ2-2; tentatively, D is TRBD1 (5 bases). V lost 6 bases and J lost 3, with 17 bases in between. The CDR3 is 15 amino acids. Germline CDR1 is DFQATT and CDR2 is SNEGSKA (reference sequence). The CDR3 region is CSAALHGADTGELFF. For the CDR3, the DNA is TGCAGTGCCGCTCTGCATGGGGCTGACACCGGGGAGCTGTTTTTT.